This TCR beta chain comes out of a study of blood T cells in healthy people across ages. The authors ran a second PCR of 7 to 11 cycles using a sample-barcoded 5' primer and a J-beta primer mix. TCRdb called the 5' RACE reads again in MiXCR, with one record for every CDR3 protein. The data hold roughly 1,100,000 distinct CDR3 sequences, with about 23% observed a single time. CDR3 length equals 14 residues. The germline CDR1 and CDR2 sequences are SNHLY and FYNNEI. This sample was also put to use in a study of T cells of mothers and their children. That report notes: Normalized overlap was always slightly, never significantly, higher in related than unrelated mother-child pairs.

The receptor was isolated from a girl aged 2-10 years in good health. V and J are TRBV2 and TRBJ2-1; weak D call: TRBD2 (7 bases). The sequenced material came from blood. The CDR3 protein is CATNRGGAYNEQFF. The CDR3 coding sequence is TGTGCAACTAACCGCGGGGGCGCCTACAATGAGCAGTTCTTC.